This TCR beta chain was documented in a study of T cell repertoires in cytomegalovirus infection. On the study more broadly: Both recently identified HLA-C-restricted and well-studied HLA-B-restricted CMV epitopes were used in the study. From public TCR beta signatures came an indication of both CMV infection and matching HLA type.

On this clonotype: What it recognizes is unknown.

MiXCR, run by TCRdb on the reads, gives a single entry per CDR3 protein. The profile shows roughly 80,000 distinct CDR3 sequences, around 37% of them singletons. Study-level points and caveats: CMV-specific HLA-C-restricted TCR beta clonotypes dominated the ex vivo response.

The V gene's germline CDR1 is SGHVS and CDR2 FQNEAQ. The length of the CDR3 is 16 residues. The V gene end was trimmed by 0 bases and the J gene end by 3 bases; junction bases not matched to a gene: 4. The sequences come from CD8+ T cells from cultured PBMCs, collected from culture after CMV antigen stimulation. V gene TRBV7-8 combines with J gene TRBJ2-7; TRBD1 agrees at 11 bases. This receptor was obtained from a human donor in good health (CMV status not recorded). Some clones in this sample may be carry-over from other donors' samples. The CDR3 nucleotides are TGTGCCAGCAGCTTAGCGGGGACAGGGGGAAGCTACGAGCAGTACTTC. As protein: CASSLAGTGGSYEQYF. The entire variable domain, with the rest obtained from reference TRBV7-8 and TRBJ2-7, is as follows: GAGVSQSPRYKVAKRGQDVALRCDPISGHVSLFWYQQALGQGPEFLTYFQNEAQLDKSGLPSDRFFAERPEGSVSTLKIQRTQQEDSAVYLCASSLAGTGGSYEQYFGPGTRLTVT.